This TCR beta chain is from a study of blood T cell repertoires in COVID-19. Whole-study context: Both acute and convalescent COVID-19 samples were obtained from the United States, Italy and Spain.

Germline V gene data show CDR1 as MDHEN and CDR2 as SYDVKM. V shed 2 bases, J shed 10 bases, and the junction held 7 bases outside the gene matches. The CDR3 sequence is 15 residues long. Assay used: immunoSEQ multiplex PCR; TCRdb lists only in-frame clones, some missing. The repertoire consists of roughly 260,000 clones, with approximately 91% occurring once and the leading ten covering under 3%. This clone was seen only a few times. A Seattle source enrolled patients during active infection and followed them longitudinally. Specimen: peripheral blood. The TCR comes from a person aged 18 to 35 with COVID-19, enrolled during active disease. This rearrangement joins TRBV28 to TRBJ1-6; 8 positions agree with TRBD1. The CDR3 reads CASSLKVTGESPLHF. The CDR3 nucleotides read TGTGCCAGCAGTTTAAAGGTGACAGGGGAATCACCCCTCCACTTT.